This T cell receptor (beta chain) was found in a study of human T cells and chemical hapten exposure. Study-wide points: Patch test scores rose with PT1 expanded TCR counts, a positive correlation.

Via MiXCR, TCRdb re-called the RACE reads, giving one row per CDR3 protein. In the table there are 80,000 or so distinct CDR3 sequences, about 10% of which are singletons. This clonotype was detected many times. Its antigen is unknown. The time point is: patch test 1, 2 weeks after DPC sensitization. The treatment: therapeutic diphenylcyclopropenone sensitization with weekly scalp DPC. Investigators collected blood before applying each patch test. This CDR3 comprises 14 residues. The V end was cut by 5 bases, the J end by 3 bases, with 11 bases between. The chain employs TRBV12-3 or TRBV12-4 and TRBJ1-5; D is undetermined. The source of this sequence is a woman aged 45-60 years with alopecia areata. Some clones in this sample may be carry-over from other donors' samples. The source material was whole blood, sampled in connection with sensitization to the hapten diphenylcyclopropenone (DPC). The CDR3 DNA is TGTGCCAGCAGTCTAAGGGAACCCAATCAGCCCCAGCATTTT. This gives the protein CASSLREPNQPQHF.